These T cell receptor beta chains were read from a single sample in a study of regulatory T cells in long-lasting Graves disease. TCRdb reprocessed the multiplex PCR reads via MiXCR and lists one record per CDR3 protein. The sample carries roughly 430,000 distinct CDR3 sequences, less than 20% recorded once. The data also belong to a second study, concerning T cells in Graves' hyperthyroidism and ophthalmopathy.

The source was peripheral blood mononuclear cells (PBMCs), collected at new diagnosis, from a patient treated with antithyroid drugs. The source of these receptors is a woman under 40 with Graves disease. Each CDR3 is given with its conserved first and last residue. Fields, in order: V gene, D gene, J gene, clone size, CDR3 DNA, CDR3 protein. D genes are given only for firm matches. Size is omitted from some rows. Given values are once, few, many or a class for expanded clones.

>TRBV18|TRBD1|TRBJ2-7|few
TGTGCCAGCTCGCACTTCGACAGGGTATTCCAGGACGAGCAGTACTTC
CASSHFDRVFQDEQYF
>TRBV19|-|TRBJ2-5|few
TGTGCCAGTAGTATTGGGGGAGCCAGGTGGGAAGAGACCCAGTACTTC
CASSIGGARWEETQYF
>TRBV4-1|-|TRBJ2-5|-
TGCGCCAGCAGCCACCCGGCCCTTGGGGAGACCCAGTACTTC
CASSHPALGETQYF
>TRBV30|TRBD1|TRBJ2-7|many
TGTGCCTGGAGTGTAGGGACAGGGGCATCCTACGAGCAGTACTTC
CAWSVGTGASYEQYF
>TRBV12-3/TRBV12-4|-|TRBJ1-6|many
TGTGCCAGCAGCCGAGACGGAACTCGGGGTTCACCCCTCCACTTT
CASSRDGTRGSPLHF
>TRBV12-3/TRBV12-4|-|TRBJ1-3|-
TGTGCCAGCAGCCCGGGACTTAGCTCTGGAAACACCATATATTTT
CASSPGLSSGNTIYF
>TRBV28|-|TRBJ2-1|many
TGTGCCGCGGGAAGCTCCTACAATGAGCAGTTCTTC
CAAGSSYNEQFF
>TRBV2|TRBD2|TRBJ2-2|-
TGTGCCAGCAGTTCACTTAGCGGGAGCGGGAACACCGGGGAGCTGTTTTTT
CASSSLSGSGNTGELFF
>TRBV29-1|TRBD1|TRBJ1-2|few
TGCAGCGTTGAAGATCGGGCAGGGGGCTATCGCTACACCTTC
CSVEDRAGGYRYTF
>TRBV3-1|-|TRBJ2-5|many
TGTGCCAGCAGCCAAGGGCCTAGCGTCATGGAGACCCAGTACTTC
CASSQGPSVMETQYF
>TRBV28|-|TRBJ2-7|many
TGTGCCAGCAGTCCCTCCGGGACGGTCTACGAGCAGTACTTC
CASSPSGTVYEQYF
>TRBV20-1|TRBD2|TRBJ2-3|-
TGCAGTGCTAGACAGGCTAGCGGGAGTGATACGCAGTATTTT
CSARQASGSDTQYF
>TRBV6-2/TRBV6-3|-|TRBJ1-4|few
TGTGCCAGCAGTTACTTGGGCCGGGCCCTTAATGAAAAACTGTTTTTT
CASSYLGRALNEKLFF
>TRBV19|-|TRBJ2-1|-
TGTGCCAGCCCAGGGGCTTCGGGGCGGACCCCTTACAATGAGCAGTTCTTC
CASPGASGRTPYNEQFF
>TRBV20-1|TRBD2|TRBJ2-1|many
TGCAGTGCTGCAGTGGGCGGGAGGGTACTCAATGAGCAGTTCTTC
CSAAVGGRVLNEQFF
>TRBV12-3/TRBV12-4|TRBD1|TRBJ2-1|-
TGTGCCAGCAGTAGCCGGGACAGGGCCAATGAGCAGTTCTTC
CASSSRDRANEQFF
>TRBV6-2/TRBV6-3|-|TRBJ2-7|many
TGTGCCAGCAGACGCCGGGACACAAGCTACGAGCAGTACTTC
CASRRRDTSYEQYF
>TRBV18|-|TRBJ2-5|many
TGTGCCAGCTCACCACCCCGCCCGCTCGGAGAGACCCAGTACTTC
CASSPPRPLGETQYF
>TRBV10-3|TRBD1|TRBJ1-5|-
TGTGCCATCAGTGGGACAGGGATTGATCAGCCCCAGCATTTT
CAISGTGIDQPQHF
>TRBV11-2|TRBD2|TRBJ2-1|-
TGTGCCAGCAGCTTTTTTGGGGCTAGCGGTTACAATGAGCAGTTCTTC
CASSFFGASGYNEQFF
>TRBV2|TRBD1|TRBJ2-1|few
TGTGCCAGCAGTGAATCCGGGACAGGGGGATACAATGAGCAGTTCTTC
CASSESGTGGYNEQFF
>TRBV5-5|-|TRBJ1-5|few
TGTGCCAGCAGCCGCTTGACTCAGGGGAATAGCAATCAGCCCCAGCATTTT
CASSRLTQGNSNQPQHF
>TRBV28|-|TRBJ2-2|-
TGTGCCACGAGGATGACCCCGGGGGCGGGGACCGGGGAGCTGTTTTTT
CATRMTPGAGTGELFF
>TRBV27|-|TRBJ2-7|many
TGTGCCAGCAGCCATCTCTACGACGCGGACTACGAGCAGTACTTC
CASSHLYDADYEQYF
>TRBV7-3|TRBD2|TRBJ2-3|-
TGTGCCAGCAGCCCTGCCGGGCTAGCGGGGGCCGCCACAGATACGCAGTATTTT
CASSPAGLAGAATDTQYF
>TRBV18|TRBD2|TRBJ2-3|many
TGTGCCAGCTCCCCCGGGACTAGCGGGAGCGGAATAGATACGCAGTATTTT
CASSPGTSGSGIDTQYF
>TRBV5-1|-|TRBJ2-1|many
TGCGCCAGCAGCTTGGCCCCGACCAATGAGCAGTTCTTC
CASSLAPTNEQFF
>TRBV19|TRBD2|TRBJ2-2|-
TGTGCCAGTAGTGGAAGCGGGAGGGCGATTACCGGGGAGCTGTTTTTT
CASSGSGRAITGELFF
>TRBV18|TRBD1|TRBJ2-5|many
TGTGCCAGCTCACGAGGGACAGCGCAAGAGACCCAGTACTTC
CASSRGTAQETQYF
>TRBV6-1|-|TRBJ2-7|many
TGTGCCAGCAGATCCGGAAGGAGTACCCCTAACGAGCAGTACTTC
CASRSGRSTPNEQYF
>TRBV9|-|TRBJ2-5|few
TGTGCCAGCAGCGTAGAGGAAGAGACCCAGTACTTC
CASSVEEETQYF
>TRBV12-3/TRBV12-4|-|TRBJ2-2|few
TGTGCCAGCACCACGGGCACCGGGGAGCTGTTTTTT
CASTTGTGELFF